The rows below give T cell receptor beta chains drawn from one sample of a study of beta chain features in type 1 diabetes. Produced via immunoSEQ multiplex PCR; TCRdb's table is partial and in-frame only. This table holds fewer than 350,000 clones, 8% found once. Sequencing was performed on central memory CD4+ T cells from blood. Receptors were obtained from a young woman in good health. Both conserved end residues are part of each CDR3. Fields, in order: CDR3 DNA, CDR3 protein, D gene, clone size, J gene, V gene. A D gene is named only where the DNA matches it firmly. Clone sizes are given selectively: once, few, many, or a class where the clone is expanded.

CDR3 DNA: TGTGCCAGCAGCGCCAGCGGACTAGCGGGGAGGGATGAGCAGTTCTTC; CDR3 protein: CASSASGLAGRDEQFF; D gene: TRBD2; clone size: few; J gene: TRBJ2-1; V gene: TRBV11-3
CDR3 DNA: TGTGCCAGCAGCCGGGACCCCTATGTTGTCTCTGGGGCCAACGTCCTGACTTTC; CDR3 protein: CASSRDPYVVSGANVLTF; D gene: -; clone size: -; J gene: TRBJ2-6; V gene: TRBV7-3
CDR3 DNA: TGTGCCAGCAGTTACTTTGCCAGTGAGCAGTTCTTC; CDR3 protein: CASSYFASEQFF; D gene: -; clone size: few; J gene: TRBJ2-1; V gene: TRBV6-6
CDR3 DNA: TGCGCCAGCAGCCAACCCACGGCCTCGCTCCCTTCACCCCTCCACTTT; CDR3 protein: CASSQPTASLPSPLHF; D gene: -; clone size: -; J gene: TRBJ1-6; V gene: TRBV4-3
CDR3 DNA: TGTGCCAGCAGCTTAGAAATTGGCGGGACAGGAGGTCGGGGCTACACCTTC; CDR3 protein: CASSLEIGGTGGRGYTF; D gene: TRBD1; clone size: few; J gene: TRBJ1-2; V gene: TRBV7-2
CDR3 DNA: TGTGCCAGAAGTGATCGGGGTACCTATGGCTACACCTTC; CDR3 protein: CARSDRGTYGYTF; D gene: -; clone size: once; J gene: TRBJ1-2; V gene: TRBV2
CDR3 DNA: TGTGCCAGCAGCTTAGAAGGACAGGGGGCTATCGAGCAGTACTTC; CDR3 protein: CASSLEGQGAIEQYF; D gene: TRBD1; clone size: -; J gene: TRBJ2-7; V gene: TRBV11-2
CDR3 DNA: TGTGCCAGCAGTTCCATCTACGAGCAGTACTTC; CDR3 protein: CASSSIYEQYF; D gene: -; clone size: -; J gene: TRBJ2-7; V gene: TRBV6-5
CDR3 DNA: TGTGCCAGCAGCTTGTACGGAAGGGAGACCCAGTACTTC; CDR3 protein: CASSLYGRETQYF; D gene: -; clone size: -; J gene: TRBJ2-5; V gene: TRBV11-3
CDR3 DNA: TGTGCCAGCAGCCCCGCCGCTGATCTATACAATGAGCAGTTCTTC; CDR3 protein: CASSPAADLYNEQFF; D gene: -; clone size: -; J gene: TRBJ2-1; V gene: TRBV7-3
CDR3 DNA: TGTGCCAGCACGGGGGTAAGGACTGAAGCTTTCTTT; CDR3 protein: CASTGVRTEAFF; D gene: -; clone size: few; J gene: TRBJ1-1; V gene: TRBV2
CDR3 DNA: TGTGCCAGCAGTTACTCGATGGGAGAGAACACCATATATTTT; CDR3 protein: CASSYSMGENTIYF; D gene: -; clone size: -; J gene: TRBJ1-3; V gene: TRBV6-5
CDR3 DNA: TGTGCCAGCAGCTTAGGACCAGGGTCAGTGGAGACCCAGTACTTC; CDR3 protein: CASSLGPGSVETQYF; D gene: -; clone size: few; J gene: TRBJ2-5; V gene: TRBV7-3
CDR3 DNA: TGTGCCAGCAGCTACCCCGGGACAGAAAGCACAGATACGCAGTATTTT; CDR3 protein: CASSYPGTESTDTQYF; D gene: TRBD1; clone size: few; J gene: TRBJ2-3; V gene: TRBV5-4
CDR3 DNA: TGTGCCAGCTCACCACCGAGACAAACTGAAGCTTTCTTT; CDR3 protein: CASSPPRQTEAFF; D gene: -; clone size: few; J gene: TRBJ1-1; V gene: TRBV18
CDR3 DNA: TGTGCCAGCAGAAACTCAGGGGTACAAGAGACCCAGTACTTC; CDR3 protein: CASRNSGVQETQYF; D gene: -; clone size: few; J gene: TRBJ2-5; V gene: TRBV6-5
CDR3 DNA: TGTGCCAGCTCACCAGGGATCGGTTACGAGCAGTACTTC; CDR3 protein: CASSPGIGYEQYF; D gene: -; clone size: few; J gene: TRBJ2-7; V gene: TRBV18
CDR3 DNA: TGCAGCGTTGGGAAGGCGGGCTCATACAATGAGCAGTTCTTC; CDR3 protein: CSVGKAGSYNEQFF; D gene: -; clone size: many; J gene: TRBJ2-1; V gene: TRBV29-1
CDR3 DNA: TGTGCCAGCAGTGAAACCTGGACAGGGGGGGAGACCCAGTACTTC; CDR3 protein: CASSETWTGGETQYF; D gene: TRBD1; clone size: -; J gene: TRBJ2-5; V gene: TRBV2
CDR3 DNA: TGTGCCAGCTCACCCCGTGGCTCTGGGGCCAACGTCCTGACTTTC; CDR3 protein: CASSPRGSGANVLTF; D gene: -; clone size: many; J gene: TRBJ2-6; V gene: TRBV18
CDR3 DNA: TGTGCCAGCAGGGGGAACCAGGGGGCGGGAGCTTTCTTT; CDR3 protein: CASRGNQGAGAFF; D gene: TRBD1; clone size: -; J gene: TRBJ1-1; V gene: TRBV6-5
CDR3 DNA: TGTGCCAGCAGGTTAGGAGCGGGGGGGCATCAGCCCCAGCATTTT; CDR3 protein: CASRLGAGGHQPQHF; D gene: -; clone size: -; J gene: TRBJ1-5; V gene: TRBV6-5
CDR3 DNA: TGCAGCGTTGAAGATGACAGGGTGTCAGATACGCAGTATTTT; CDR3 protein: CSVEDDRVSDTQYF; D gene: TRBD1; clone size: few; J gene: TRBJ2-3; V gene: TRBV29-1
CDR3 DNA: TGTGCCAGCAGCCCCCTTAAAGGGGGAGTCCTAAATGAGCAGTTCTTC; CDR3 protein: CASSPLKGGVLNEQFF; D gene: -; clone size: -; J gene: TRBJ2-1; V gene: TRBV16
CDR3 DNA: TGTGCCAGCAGCTTATCTTGGACCATGAACACTGAAGCTTTCTTT; CDR3 protein: CASSLSWTMNTEAFF; D gene: -; clone size: -; J gene: TRBJ1-1; V gene: TRBV7-3
CDR3 DNA: TGTGCCAGCAGCTTAGGTCAGGGGGCGAATCAGCCCCAGCATTTT; CDR3 protein: CASSLGQGANQPQHF; D gene: TRBD1; clone size: few; J gene: TRBJ1-5; V gene: TRBV7-8
CDR3 DNA: TGCAGCGTTGGAAACGGAGTCGCATCACCCCTCCACTTT; CDR3 protein: CSVGNGVASPLHF; D gene: -; clone size: -; J gene: TRBJ1-6; V gene: TRBV29-1
CDR3 DNA: TGTGCCAGCAGCCCACTTGGACAGGGTCTCACTCAGTACTTC; CDR3 protein: CASSPLGQGLTQYF; D gene: TRBD1; clone size: few; J gene: TRBJ2-4; V gene: TRBV4-2
CDR3 DNA: TGTGCCAGCAGCTTGGGGACTAGCGGGTACAATGAGCAGTTCTTC; CDR3 protein: CASSLGTSGYNEQFF; D gene: TRBD2; clone size: few; J gene: TRBJ2-1; V gene: TRBV7-3
CDR3 DNA: TGTGCCAGCAGTTTATGGCAGGCCTATGGCTACACCTTC; CDR3 protein: CASSLWQAYGYTF; D gene: -; clone size: many; J gene: TRBJ1-2; V gene: TRBV28
CDR3 DNA: TGTGCCAGTAGTCCGGAGGGGTTGATGGCCGGGGAGCTGTTTTTT; CDR3 protein: CASSPEGLMAGELFF; D gene: -; clone size: few; J gene: TRBJ2-2; V gene: TRBV19
CDR3 DNA: TGTGCCAGCCGACGTTCGGCAGATACGCAGTATTTT; CDR3 protein: CASRRSADTQYF; D gene: -; clone size: once; J gene: TRBJ2-3; V gene: TRBV27
CDR3 DNA: TGTGCCAGCAGCTTGCAAACGGAGACCCAGTACTTC; CDR3 protein: CASSLQTETQYF; D gene: -; clone size: -; J gene: TRBJ2-5; V gene: TRBV5-4
CDR3 DNA: TGCGCCAGCAGCCTGGAAGGGAACAGGGGGAGCCAGGAAAAACTGTTTTTT; CDR3 protein: CASSLEGNRGSQEKLFF; D gene: TRBD1; clone size: few; J gene: TRBJ1-4; V gene: TRBV5-1
CDR3 DNA: TGTGCCAGTAGTTTGCCAACCGGGACAGGGCAATACGAGCAGTTCTTC; CDR3 protein: CASSLPTGTGQYEQFF; D gene: TRBD1; clone size: -; J gene: TRBJ2-1; V gene: TRBV19
CDR3 DNA: TGTGCCAGCAGCCTTAGCGGGAGAAGGGGGAGATACAATGAGCAGTTCTTC; CDR3 protein: CASSLSGRRGRYNEQFF; D gene: TRBD2; clone size: many; J gene: TRBJ2-1; V gene: TRBV11-2
CDR3 DNA: TGTGCCACCCAGGGGCAGGTATTAAAAAACATTCAGTACTTC; CDR3 protein: CATQGQVLKNIQYF; D gene: -; clone size: -; J gene: TRBJ2-4; V gene: TRBV28
CDR3 DNA: TGTGCCAGCAGCGTTACAGGCAACATGAACACTGAAGCTTTCTTT; CDR3 protein: CASSVTGNMNTEAFF; D gene: -; clone size: few; J gene: TRBJ1-1; V gene: TRBV9
CDR3 DNA: TGTGCCAGCAGCTTGAGGGGGGTTCGCACTGAAGCTTTCTTT; CDR3 protein: CASSLRGVRTEAFF; D gene: -; clone size: -; J gene: TRBJ1-1; V gene: TRBV5-6
CDR3 DNA: TGCGCCAGCAGCCCGACAGGGATCTCCTACAATGAGCAGTTCTTC; CDR3 protein: CASSPTGISYNEQFF; D gene: TRBD1; clone size: -; J gene: TRBJ2-1; V gene: TRBV5-1
CDR3 DNA: TGTGCCAGCAGGAAAAGGACAGGGGGGGCTGGGGCCAACGTCCTGACTTTC; CDR3 protein: CASRKRTGGAGANVLTF; D gene: TRBD1; clone size: few; J gene: TRBJ2-6; V gene: TRBV2
CDR3 DNA: TGTGCCATCAGGACAGGGGAGTCCGGGGAGCTGTTTTTT; CDR3 protein: CAIRTGESGELFF; D gene: TRBD1; clone size: few; J gene: TRBJ2-2; V gene: TRBV10-3
CDR3 DNA: TGTGCCAGCAGCTTAGCAGGGGCGAAGGAGACCCAGTACTTC; CDR3 protein: CASSLAGAKETQYF; D gene: -; clone size: -; J gene: TRBJ2-5; V gene: TRBV7-2
CDR3 DNA: TGTGCCAGCAGCTTAGGACAGTTGGTACAAGAGACCCAGTACTTC; CDR3 protein: CASSLGQLVQETQYF; D gene: -; clone size: -; J gene: TRBJ2-5; V gene: TRBV7-2
CDR3 DNA: TGTGCCAGCAGTGGGACTAGCTCCTACGAGCAGTACTTC; CDR3 protein: CASSGTSSYEQYF; D gene: TRBD2; clone size: -; J gene: TRBJ2-7; V gene: TRBV28
CDR3 DNA: TGCAGCGTTGAAGGGGGGACGCTCCAAGAGACCCAGTACTTC; CDR3 protein: CSVEGGTLQETQYF; D gene: -; clone size: -; J gene: TRBJ2-5; V gene: TRBV29-1
CDR3 DNA: TGTGCCAGCAGCTTGGACCCGGGAGCGAGGACCGGGGAGCTGTTTTTT; CDR3 protein: CASSLDPGARTGELFF; D gene: -; clone size: -; J gene: TRBJ2-2; V gene: TRBV5-6
CDR3 DNA: TGTGCCAGCAGCTTGTTTCGAGGGGGACAGGGTGCTCAGCCCCAGCATTTT; CDR3 protein: CASSLFRGGQGAQPQHF; D gene: TRBD1; clone size: many; J gene: TRBJ1-5; V gene: TRBV5-8
CDR3 DNA: TGTGCCAGCTCATCACCAGATACGCAGTATTTT; CDR3 protein: CASSSPDTQYF; D gene: -; clone size: few; J gene: TRBJ2-3; V gene: TRBV18
CDR3 DNA: TGTGCCAGCGCGGGAGTCGACAATGAGCAGTTCTTC; CDR3 protein: CASAGVDNEQFF; D gene: TRBD2; clone size: few; J gene: TRBJ2-1; V gene: TRBV11-3
CDR3 DNA: TGCGCCAGCAGCTTGGCCCTTGGCACTGAAGCTTTCTTT; CDR3 protein: CASSLALGTEAFF; D gene: -; clone size: -; J gene: TRBJ1-1; V gene: TRBV5-1
CDR3 DNA: TGTGCCAGCAGGCCCCTCCATGAGACCCAGTACTTC; CDR3 protein: CASRPLHETQYF; D gene: -; clone size: -; J gene: TRBJ2-5; V gene: TRBV2
CDR3 DNA: TGTGCCAGCAGCCTGGGGGGCACCCCGAGCAAAAACATTCAGTACTTC; CDR3 protein: CASSLGGTPSKNIQYF; D gene: -; clone size: -; J gene: TRBJ2-4; V gene: TRBV7-2
CDR3 DNA: TGTGCCAGCTCACCACTGGGACAGGGGAACACTGAAGCTTTCTTT; CDR3 protein: CASSPLGQGNTEAFF; D gene: TRBD1; clone size: -; J gene: TRBJ1-1; V gene: TRBV18
CDR3 DNA: TGTGCCAGCTCACCGGTGGTGGGTCAAGAGACCCAGTACTTC; CDR3 protein: CASSPVVGQETQYF; D gene: -; clone size: -; J gene: TRBJ2-5; V gene: TRBV18
CDR3 DNA: TGTGCCAGCACCAGAACAGGAATTGGCTACACCTTC; CDR3 protein: CASTRTGIGYTF; D gene: -; clone size: -; J gene: TRBJ1-2; V gene: TRBV13